These 31 T cell receptor beta chains came from one sample sequenced in a study of blood T cell repertoires in COVID-19. The table came from immunoSEQ multiplex PCR; TCRdb's copy has only in-frame clones and leaves some out. This sample carries 30,000 to 35,000 clones, approximately 85% of them seen once, and the ten largest clones take around 8.6%. What was sequenced was peripheral blood. The receptors derive from a man aged 80 or over with active COVID-19.

The J gene is TRBJ2-3, the V gene TRBV5-5; no clear D. Germline V gives CDR1 SGHKS, CDR2 YYEKEE (reference sequence). CDR3 length: 13 amino acids. The V end was cut by 4 bases, the J end by 2 bases, with 8 bases between. The CDR3 DNA reads TGTGCCAGCAGCACCCTGGCCACAGATACGCAGTATTTT. Translated, it gives CASSTLATDTQYF. Supplemented by reference TRBV5-5 and TRBJ2-3, the full variable domain reads DAGVTQSPTHLIKTRGQQVTLRCSPISGHKSVSWYQQVLGQGPQFIFQYYEKEERGRGNFPDRFSARQFPNYSSELNVNALLLGDSALYLCASSTLATDTQYFGPGTRLTVL.

The gene calls are TRBV5-4 and TRBJ1-2; the D is unclear. V was trimmed by 4 bases and J by 4 bases, leaving 17 bases between them. The CDR3 loop spans 15 amino acids. Germline-derived CDR1 and CDR2 are SGHNT and YYREEE (reference sequence). CDR3 nucleotide sequence: TGTGCCAGCAGCCTATCTCGGGAGGGCCTCTATGGCTACACCTTC. This encodes CASSLSREGLYGYTF.

V and J are TRBV4-2 and TRBJ2-1, with 13 bases identical to TRBD2. The V gene end was trimmed by 5 bases and the J gene end by 8 bases; junction bases not matched to a gene: 9. In germline, CDR1 is LGHNA, CDR2 YNFKEQ. The CDR3 covers 16 residues. The CDR3 region has the DNA TGTGCCAGCAGCTTACTAACTAGCGGGGGGGCCGATGAGCAGTTCTTC. As protein: CASSLLTSGGADEQFF.

The chain carries TRBV7-2 and TRBJ1-4; TRBD1 might be the D (6 bases). Trimming left V 1 base short and J 6 bases short, with 12 bases between. The CDR3 extends over 15 amino acids. Germline CDR1 SGHTA, CDR2 FQGNSA. The CDR3 coding sequence is TGTGCCAGCAGCTTAGGGGCGGGGGCGGATGAAAAACTGTTTTTT. Amino acids: CASSLGAGADEKLFF.

In this sample, this clone turned up once. This rearrangement joins TRBV23-1 to TRBJ2-7; the D gene is possibly TRBD1 (6 bases). TRBV23-1 is classed as an ORF, of uncertain function. Trimming removed 3 bases at V and 3 bases at J, with 9 bases between. The length of the CDR3 is 13 residues. In DNA, the CDR3 is TGCGCCAGCAGTCATGACAGGTTCTACGAGCAGTACTTC. Translation: CASSHDRFYEQYF.

The chain uses TRBV19 and TRBJ2-7; no firm D call. The germline V gene has CDR1 LNHDA and CDR2 SQIVND (reference sequence). The CDR3 is made up of 15 amino acids. Trimming pared 0 bases from V and 7 bases from J, leaving 16 bases between. CDR3 amino acids: CASSIDHADSGEQYF. The CDR3 DNA is TGTGCCAGTAGTATAGATCATGCAGATTCAGGTGAGCAGTACTTC.

J is TRBJ1-3 and V is TRBV5-1; D unclear. The germline CDR1 and CDR2 sequences are SGHRS and YFSETQ. Trimming removed 0 bases at V and 2 bases at J, with 3 bases between. The CDR3 spans 13 residues. The CDR3 bases are TGCGCCAGCAGCTTGGGCGCTGGAAACACCATATATTTT. Its translation is CASSLGAGNTIYF.

The CDR3, as DNA: TGTGCTAGTGGTTTGTCGGCGGGGGGGCCCAATGAGCAGTTCTTC. It translates to CASGLSAGGPNEQFF. The V gene is TRBV12-5, the J gene TRBJ2-1, with 9 bases that match TRBD2. V dropped 2 bases and J dropped 6; count of bases not matched to a gene: 5. Germline V gene data show CDR1 as LGHNT and CDR2 as FRNRAP. This CDR3 is built from 15 residues.

About this clone: The same CDR3 also results from other DNA sequences found in this sample. The rearrangement joins TRBV11-2 to TRBJ2-7; D might be TRBD1 (5 bases). With 2 bases removed from V and 0 bases from J, the gap between germline ends came to 5 bases. This CDR3 region has 13 residues. Germline V lookup: CDR1 SGHAT, CDR2 FQNNGV. In nucleotides, the CDR3 is TGTGCCAGCAGCTTAAGGGGCTCCTACGAGCAGTACTTC. Protein: CASSLRGSYEQYF.

The genes are TRBV2 and TRBJ2-3, with 10 nucleotides matching TRBD1. The CDR3 length is 16 residues. V lost 4 bases, J lost 4 bases, and 8 bases stayed unmatched. In germline, CDR1 is SNHLY, CDR2 FYNNEI. CDR3 nucleotide sequence: TGTGCCAGCAGTGGGCGACAGGGGGCGCCTCCAGATACGCAGTATTTT. Amino acids: CASSGRQGAPPDTQYF.

This chain connects TRBV11-2 to TRBJ2-7, with 7 bases fitting TRBD1. This CDR3 has 14 amino acids. The V gene end was trimmed by 3 bases and the J gene end by 1 base; junction bases not matched to a gene: 3. Germline V gives CDR1 SGHAT, CDR2 FQNNGV. The CDR3 DNA reads as TGTGCCAGCAGCTTTAACAGGGGATCCTACGAGCAGTACTTC. Protein product: CASSFNRGSYEQYF.

Here the CDR3 DNA reads TGCGCCAGCAGCGGGACAGTACCGAACACCGGGGAGCTGTTTTTT. It codes for CASSGTVPNTGELFF. This chain joins TRBV5-1 and TRBJ2-2; TRBD1 aligns across 7 bases. The germline V gene encodes CDR1 SGHRS and CDR2 YFSETQ. Trimming removed 4 bases from V and 0 bases from J; junction bases left unmatched: 3. This CDR3 is built from 15 residues.

The count of this clone is one. This chain uses TRBV3-1 (or the pseudogene TRBV3-2) with TRBJ1-6, with D possibly being TRBD1 (6 bases). Deletions cut 4 bases from V and 3 bases from J, with 10 bases between. CDR1 and CDR2 (germline): LGHDT, YNNKEL (reference sequence). The CDR3 contains 15 residues. The CDR3 DNA is TGTGCCAGCAGCCTCGCCAGGGGCTATAATTCACCCCTCCACTTT. Protein sequence: CASSLARGYNSPLHF.

The rearrangement links TRBV11-2 to TRBJ2-3, with 8 bases fitting TRBD1. This CDR3 contains 15 residues. Germline trimming cut 5 bases from V and 2 bases from J; bases unmatched to any gene: 6. Germline V gene lookup returns CDR1 SGHAT and CDR2 FQNNGV. Here the CDR3 DNA reads TGTGCCAGCAGCCGACAGGGGTTGAACACAGATACGCAGTATTTT. Its translation is CASSRQGLNTDTQYF.

V is TRBV20-1 and J is TRBJ1-1; D is unresolved. Trimming removed 0 bases from V and 6 bases from J, with 5 bases in between. The CDR3 has 11 residues. Germline loops: CDR1 DFQATT, CDR2 SNEGSKA (reference sequence). CDR3 protein: CSARDTAEAFF. CDR3 nucleotides: TGCAGTGCTAGAGATACGGCTGAAGCTTTCTTT.

The V and J genes are TRBV6-4 and TRBJ2-7; D gene uncertain. The CDR3 sequence is 14 residues long. The V gene lost 0 bases and the J gene lost 3 bases, with 9 bases spanning the gap. Germline V gene sequence: CDR1 MRHNA, CDR2 SNTAGT. The DNA for the CDR3 is TGTGCCAGCAGTGACTCGTGGCACCTCTACGAGCAGTACTTC. This sequence encodes CASSDSWHLYEQYF.

The chain couples TRBV2 to TRBJ2-7; D is possibly TRBD1 (5 bases). The V end was cut by 4 bases, the J end by 0 bases, with 10 bases between. This CDR3 region has 14 residues. The germline V gene encodes CDR1 SNHLY and CDR2 FYNNEI. The CDR3 DNA reads as TGTGCCAGCAGTGCTCAGGGTTCCTCCTACGAGCAGTACTTC. Encoded protein: CASSAQGSSYEQYF. The full variable domain, with the rest looked up from reference TRBV2 and TRBJ2-7, is EPEVTQTPSHQVTQMGQEVILRCVPISNHLYFYWYRQILGQKVEFLVSFYNNEISEKSEIFDDQFSVERPDGSNFTLKIRSTKLEDSAMYFCASSAQGSSYEQYFGPGTRLTVT.

This clone appeared once. The chain has TRBV5-8 and TRBJ2-7, with 7 bases fitting TRBD1. The trim removed 3 bases at V and 2 bases at J, leaving 5 bases unmatched. The CDR3 consists of 14 residues. Per germline, CDR1 SGHTS and CDR2 YDEGEE. This CDR3 reads CASSWGRGTYEQYF. CDR3 sequence (DNA): TGTGCCAGCAGCTGGGGCAGGGGGACCTACGAGCAGTACTTC.

This rearrangement joins TRBV5-4 to TRBJ1-2; 10 positions match TRBD1. Germline loops: CDR1 SGHNT, CDR2 YYREEE (reference sequence). The CDR3 spans 14 residues. V lost 2 bases, J lost 4 bases, and 2 bases stayed unmatched. CDR3 sequence (DNA): TGTGCCAGCAGCTTTTGGGACAGGGGCTATGGCTACACCTTC. Its translation: CASSFWDRGYGYTF.

The chain is built from TRBV19 and TRBJ2-7; the match to TRBD1 covers 9 bases. Trimming took 6 bases from V and 6 from J; bases not matched to a gene: 9. The CDR3 has 14 residues. Looked up from germline, CDR1 is LNHDA and CDR2 is SQIVND (reference sequence). CDR3 amino acids: CASRSGQGLGEQYF. The DNA for the CDR3 is TGTGCCAGTAGGTCGGGACAGGGCCTGGGCGAGCAGTACTTC.

V and J are TRBV7-9 and TRBJ1-1, with 8 nucleotides matching TRBD1. V shed 2 bases and J 3 bases; nucleotides not matched to a gene: 8. The germline gives CDR1 SEHNR, CDR2 FQNEAQ (reference sequence). The CDR3 is 16 residues long. Written as DNA, the CDR3 is TGTGCCAGCAGCTTAACGGACAGGGTGCGGGACACTGAAGCTTTCTTT. This codes for CASSLTDRVRDTEAFF.

The chain recombines TRBV25-1 with TRBJ1-1; D ambiguous. Trimming pared 4 bases from V and 9 bases from J, leaving 15 bases between. CDR1 MGHDK and CDR2 SYGVNS come from the germline V gene. The CDR3 is 13 residues long. CDR3 coding DNA: TGTGCCAGCAGTGGACTGGGGAGGAATCAAGCTTTCTTT. Protein: CASSGLGRNQAFF.

This chain links TRBV5-8 with TRBJ2-3, with D maybe TRBD2 (5 bases). CDR1 is SGHTS and CDR2 is YDEGEE in the germline V gene. V was cut by 1 base and J by 5 bases, with 8 bases left in between. The CDR3 sequence is 13 residues long. The CDR3 protein is CASSLWAGDTQYF. The CDR3 DNA is TGTGCCAGCAGCTTGTGGGCGGGAGATACGCAGTATTTT.

The rearrangement links TRBV3-1 (or the pseudogene TRBV3-2) to TRBJ2-7, with D perhaps TRBD2 (5 bases). CDR3 length equals 16 residues. Per the germline V gene, CDR1 is LGHDT and CDR2 is YNNKEL (reference sequence). The germline V and J ends were trimmed by 1 base and 2 bases, with 15 bases remaining between them. Here the CDR3 DNA reads TGTGCCAGCAGCCAAGGGGTGGGAGCTCGCACCTACGAGCAGTACTTC. Amino acids: CASSQGVGARTYEQYF.

This rearrangement joins TRBV25-1 to TRBJ2-5, with TRBD2 matching 9 bases. Germline assignment: CDR1 MGHDK and CDR2 SYGVNS. V was clipped by 1 base and J by 5 bases; unmatched bases: 5. The CDR3 is made up of 15 amino acids. Here the CDR3 reads CASSEWLAGHETQYF. The CDR3, as DNA: TGTGCCAGCAGTGAATGGCTAGCGGGGCACGAGACCCAGTACTTC. The variable domain in full, with the rest retrieved from reference TRBV25-1 and TRBJ2-5, is EADIYQTPRYLVIGTGKKITLECSQTMGHDKMYWYQQDPGMELHLIHYSYGVNSTEKGDLSSESTVSRIRTEHFPLTLESARPSHTSQYLCASSEWLAGHETQYFGPGTRLLVL.

Here the CDR3 reads CASPGHNSGNTIYF. CDR3 sequence (DNA): TGTGCCTCGCCAGGACACAACTCTGGAAACACCATATATTTT. This chain links TRBV30 with TRBJ1-3, with D possibly being TRBD1 (5 bases). This CDR3 is built from 14 residues. V was cut by 7 bases and J by 0 bases, with 13 bases left in between. Germline V lookup: CDR1 GTSNPN, CDR2 SVGIG (reference sequence). Full variable domain (rest looked up from reference TRBV30 and TRBJ1-3): SQTIHQWPATLVQPVGSPLSLECTVEGTSNPNLYWYRQAAGRGLQLLFYSVGIGQISSEVPQNLSASRPQDRQFILSSKKLLLSDSGFYLCASPGHNSGNTIYFGEGSWLTVV.

The chain has TRBV6-2 or TRBV6-3 and TRBJ2-7; D remains unclear. Trimming pared 1 base from V and 6 bases from J, leaving 4 bases between. Looked up from germline, CDR1 is MNHEY and CDR2 is SVGEGT. The CDR3 covers 11 residues. The CDR3 region is CASSYYSEQYF. For the CDR3, the DNA is TGTGCCAGCAGTTACTACTCCGAGCAGTACTTC.

The chain employs TRBV7-6 and TRBJ2-1; 7 nucleotides align to TRBD1. The CDR3 is 18 residues long. Trimming at V came to 0 bases and at J to 9 bases, leaving 17 bases not matched to a gene. CDR1 SGHVS and CDR2 FNYEAQ come from the germline V gene. CDR3 nucleotides: TGTGCCAGCAGCTTAGCCCCCGGGACAGATCGTCTATTGGGTGAGCAGTTCTTC. This gives the protein CASSLAPGTDRLLGEQFF.

The chain has TRBV7-3 and TRBJ2-3; 7 nucleotides line up with TRBD2. Germline-derived CDR1 and CDR2 are SGHTA and FQGTGA. CDR3 length: 12 amino acids. Trimming cost V 5 bases and J 6 bases; bases outside gene matches: 2. The CDR3 nucleotides are TGTGCCAGCAGCGGAGCGGGGGATACGCAGTATTTT. Protein sequence: CASSGAGDTQYF.

V and J are TRBV2 and TRBJ2-7, with 9 bases fitting TRBD1. The CDR3 runs 14 residues. Germline lookup yields CDR1 SNHLY and CDR2 FYNNEI. V gave up 5 bases and J gave up 6 bases; unmatched junction bases: 8. The CDR3 sequence is CASSIGQGIGEQYF. In nucleotides, the CDR3 is TGTGCCAGCAGTATAGGACAGGGGATCGGCGAGCAGTACTTC.

This chain connects TRBV7-9 to TRBJ1-1; D unclear. Per germline, CDR1 SEHNR and CDR2 FQNEAQ (reference sequence). CDR3 size: 15 residues. Deletions cut 5 bases from V and 1 base from J, with 14 bases between. The CDR3 DNA reads TGTGCCAGCAGCCATAGGTCCGGAGAGAACACTGAAGCTTTCTTT. Translation: CASSHRSGENTEAFF.